Described below is a single T cell receptor (beta chain) sequence and its context. This entry comes from a study of shared clonotypes between healthy human individuals. Study-wide context: The composition of the donors was a couple of women and three men aged 18 to 49.

CD45RO-negative cells were positively selected for CCR7, leaving out terminally differentiated effector memory CD45RA+ cells. The V end was cut by 6 bases, the J end by 5 bases, with 25 bases between. Germline V gene data show CDR1 as MNHEY and CDR2 as SMNVEV (reference sequence). This CDR3 is 17 amino acids long. About 30,000 T cell genomes, or about 200 ng DNA, went into the sorted-subset replicate PCRs. Using immunoSEQ multiplex PCR, the repertoire was profiled, and TCRdb retains in-frame clones only, with some absent. This table has millions of clones, about 95% appearing once. The chain couples TRBV27 to TRBJ2-5, with a tentative D call TRBD1 (6 bases). This TCR was recovered from a man between 18 and 35 years old in good health. Sequenced input: naive CD8+ T cells sorted from blood. The CDR3 nucleotides are TGTGCCAGCAGCCCCGTAGGCGTCAGGGGAGTCGCGGAGACCCAGTACTTC. It encodes CASSPVGVRGVAETQYF.